The clone carrying this TCR beta chain was seen repeatedly, ten times or more. Its antigen is as yet unknown. The trim removed 1 base at V and 3 bases at J, leaving 3 bases unmatched. The CDR3 loop spans 15 amino acids. Germline V gene data show CDR1 as GTSNPN and CDR2 as SVGIG (reference sequence). Diagnoses were made from clinical symptoms, serum measures (thyroxine and TRAb), thyroid ultrasound and orbital computed tomography. The authors took PBMCs from roughly 9.3 ml fresh peripheral blood. TCR beta CDR3 sequences were amplified from RNA transcripts. TCR CDR3 underwent first-round RT-PCR with the HTBI primer set. TCRdb re-called the multiplex PCR reads through MiXCR, storing one row per CDR3 protein. The table includes more than 300,000 distinct CDR3 sequences, approximately 15% detected once. This entry belongs to a study of T cells in Graves' hyperthyroidism and ophthalmopathy. Overall study findings and caveats: Blood also showed most of the thyroid clonotypes that were expanded above 0.001.

V gene TRBV30 combines with J gene TRBJ1-5; 10 bases are a match to TRBD1. The sample comprised blood. This receptor was taken from a woman in her 30s with Graves' hyperthyroidism. The CDR3 loop is CAWSGDRGFNQPQHF. Written as DNA, the CDR3 is TGTGCCTGGAGTGGGGACAGGGGTTTCAATCAGCCCCAGCATTTT.